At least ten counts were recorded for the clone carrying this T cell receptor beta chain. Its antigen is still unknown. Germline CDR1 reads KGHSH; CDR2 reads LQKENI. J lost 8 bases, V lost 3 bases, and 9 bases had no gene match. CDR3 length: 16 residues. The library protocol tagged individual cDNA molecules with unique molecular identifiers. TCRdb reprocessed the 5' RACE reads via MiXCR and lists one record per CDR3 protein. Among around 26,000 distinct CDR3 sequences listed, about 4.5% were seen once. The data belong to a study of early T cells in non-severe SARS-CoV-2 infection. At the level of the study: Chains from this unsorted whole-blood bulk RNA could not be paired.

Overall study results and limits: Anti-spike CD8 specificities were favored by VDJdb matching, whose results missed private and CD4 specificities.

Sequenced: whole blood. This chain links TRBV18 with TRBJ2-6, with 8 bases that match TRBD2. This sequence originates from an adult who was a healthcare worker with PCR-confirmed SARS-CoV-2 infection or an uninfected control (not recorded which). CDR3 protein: CASSPTSGTLSNVLTF. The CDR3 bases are TGTGCCAGCTCACCCACTAGCGGAACCTTGTCCAACGTCCTGACTTTC.